These 10 T cell receptor beta chains were sequenced from one sample in a study of identical twins. TCRdb processed the 5' RACE reads anew with MiXCR; each CDR3 protein has one entry. The sample has around 690,000 distinct CDR3 sequences; over 20% are singletons. In addition, the sample was reused for a study of T cells expressing NK-cell markers.

Sequenced input: PBMCs. The receptors stem from a woman between 18 and 30 years old in good health.

The gene calls are TRBV5-5 and TRBJ2-7; 9 bases agree with TRBD1. Germline CDR1 reads SGHKS; CDR2 reads YYEKEE (reference sequence). The CDR3 covers 16 residues. After removal of 3 bases from V and 2 bases from J, the junction contained 9 bases not matched to a gene. CDR3 sequence reads: CASSYGLRTGAYEQYF. CDR3 in DNA: TGTGCCAGCAGCTACGGTCTCCGGACAGGGGCCTACGAGCAGTACTTC.

The chain recombines TRBV10-3 with TRBJ1-2; D ambiguous. The CDR3 has 12 residues. V dropped 3 bases and J dropped 7 bases, with 9 bases sitting between them. The germline CDR1 and CDR2 sequences are ENHRY and SYGVKD. The CDR3 region is CAISERGIGYTF. The DNA for the CDR3 is TGTGCCATCAGTGAACGAGGCATTGGCTACACCTTC.

The chain couples TRBV20-1 to TRBJ2-5; D call uncertain. Germline V lookup: CDR1 DFQATT, CDR2 SNEGSKA (reference sequence). Trimming took off 6 bases at V and 4 bases at J, with 9 bases between the two ends. This CDR3 region has 11 residues. CDR3 amino acids: CSAGWRETQYF. The CDR3 nucleotides are TGCAGTGCAGGTTGGCGAGAGACCCAGTACTTC.

At least ten counts were recorded for this clonotype. CDR3 protein: CASSSRLDAEQFF. CDR3 in DNA: TGTGCCAGCAGCTCAAGACTAGACGCTGAGCAGTTCTTC. V is TRBV7-2 and J is TRBJ2-1; possible D gene TRBD2, 6 bases. CDR1 is SGHTA and CDR2 is FQGNSA in the germline V gene. V was clipped by 4 bases and J by 9 bases, with 13 bases between them. CDR3 length: 13 residues.

This clonotype was picked up a small number of times. J is TRBJ2-1 and V is TRBV9; D is perhaps TRBD2 (6 bases). Germline V gene sequence: CDR1 SGDLS, CDR2 YYNGEE. The CDR3 runs to 13 residues. Trimming shortened V by 3 bases and J by 7 bases, and 11 bases separated the two germline ends. CDR3 DNA: TGTGCCAGCAGCGCGGGACTCGATAATGAGCAGTTCTTC. This codes for CASSAGLDNEQFF.

The chain couples TRBV6-5 to TRBJ2-2, with D possibly being TRBD2 (7 bases). The CDR3 is 17 residues long. Trimming shortened V by 0 bases and J by 7 bases, and 18 bases separated the two germline ends. Germline CDR1 is MNHEY and CDR2 is SVGAGI. CDR3 coding DNA: TGTGCCAGCAGTTACTCAGGGGGGGACTTGAGCGTCGGGGAGCTGTTTTTT. The encoded protein is CASSYSGGDLSVGELFF.

The table lists this clonotype with a few counts. This sequence joins TRBV4-3 and TRBJ2-1; D uncertain. The CDR3 contains 13 residues. Trimming stripped 0 bases from V and 7 bases from J, with 7 bases between. Germline CDR1 reads LGHNA; CDR2 reads YSLEER. Here the CDR3 reads CASSQDQGNEQFF. The CDR3 DNA is TGCGCCAGCAGCCAAGATCAAGGAAATGAGCAGTTCTTC.

The chain uses TRBV25-1 and TRBJ2-6; 8 bases agree with TRBD2. Germline V gene data show CDR1 as MGHDK and CDR2 as SYGVNS. Unmatched junction bases numbered 8, after V lost 4 bases and J lost 0 bases. This CDR3 has 18 residues. For the CDR3, the DNA is TGTGCCAGCAGTGTCCGGACTAGCCCGAGCTCTGGGGCCAACGTCCTGACTTTC. It codes for CASSVRTSPSSGANVLTF.

This chain links TRBV6-1 with TRBJ2-7; 7 bases are a match to TRBD1. The ends lost 9 bases at V and 2 bases at J; junction bases unmatched: 13. Germline values: CDR1 MNHNS, CDR2 SASEGT. The CDR3 contains 15 residues. The CDR3 region has the DNA TGTGCCAGTTTAAACACAGGGGCAGGCGCCTACGAGCAGTACTTC. Its translation is CASLNTGAGAYEQYF.

This clonotype has just one count. It may be a read error: a sequence one base away is much more abundant. V and J are TRBV2 and TRBJ2-7, with a weak D call TRBD2 (6 bases). The CDR3 sequence is 13 residues long. Germline loops: CDR1 SNHLY, CDR2 FYNNEI. The V and J ends lost 8 bases and 6 bases respectively, with 17 bases between them. CDR3 residues: CASGGTETSEQYF. Here the CDR3 DNA reads TGTGCCAGCGGGGGGACGGAGACCTCCGAGCAGTACTTC.